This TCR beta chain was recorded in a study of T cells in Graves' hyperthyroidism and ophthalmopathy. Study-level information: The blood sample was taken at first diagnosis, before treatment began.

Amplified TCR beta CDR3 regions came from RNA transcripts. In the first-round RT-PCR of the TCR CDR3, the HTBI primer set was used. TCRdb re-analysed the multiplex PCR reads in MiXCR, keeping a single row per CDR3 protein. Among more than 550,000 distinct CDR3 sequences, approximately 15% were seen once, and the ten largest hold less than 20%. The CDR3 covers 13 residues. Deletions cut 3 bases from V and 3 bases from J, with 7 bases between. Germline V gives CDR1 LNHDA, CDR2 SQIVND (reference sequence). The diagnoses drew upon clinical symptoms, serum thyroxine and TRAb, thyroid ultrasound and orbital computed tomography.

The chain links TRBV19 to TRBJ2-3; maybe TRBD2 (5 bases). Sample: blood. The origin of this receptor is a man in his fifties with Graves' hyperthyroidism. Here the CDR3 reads CASSMRETDTQYF. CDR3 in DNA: TGTGCCAGTAGTATGAGGGAAACAGATACGCAGTATTTT.